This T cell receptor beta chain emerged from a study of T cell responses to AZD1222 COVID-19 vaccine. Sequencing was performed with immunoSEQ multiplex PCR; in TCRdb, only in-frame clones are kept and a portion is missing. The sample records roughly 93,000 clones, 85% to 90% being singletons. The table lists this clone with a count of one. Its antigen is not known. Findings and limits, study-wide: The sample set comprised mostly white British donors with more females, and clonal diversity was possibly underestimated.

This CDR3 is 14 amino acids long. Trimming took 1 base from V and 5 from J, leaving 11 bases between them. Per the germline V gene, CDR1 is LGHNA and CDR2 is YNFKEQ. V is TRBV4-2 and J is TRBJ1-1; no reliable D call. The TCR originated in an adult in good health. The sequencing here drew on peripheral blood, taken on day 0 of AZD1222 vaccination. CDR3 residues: CASSQGWRETEAFF. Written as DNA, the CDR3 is TGTGCCAGCAGCCAAGGGTGGAGAGAGACTGAAGCTTTCTTT.